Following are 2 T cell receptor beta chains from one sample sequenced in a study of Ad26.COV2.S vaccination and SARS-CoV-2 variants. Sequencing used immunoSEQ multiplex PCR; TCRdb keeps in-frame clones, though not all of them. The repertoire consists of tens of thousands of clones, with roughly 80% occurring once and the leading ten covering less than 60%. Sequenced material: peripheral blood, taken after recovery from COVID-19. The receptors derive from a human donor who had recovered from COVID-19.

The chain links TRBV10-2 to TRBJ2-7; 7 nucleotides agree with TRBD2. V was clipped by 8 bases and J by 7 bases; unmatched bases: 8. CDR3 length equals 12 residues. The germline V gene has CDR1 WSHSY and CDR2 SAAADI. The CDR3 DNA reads TGCGCCAGCCAGACTAGCCCGGGGGAGCAGTACTTC. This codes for CASQTSPGEQYF.

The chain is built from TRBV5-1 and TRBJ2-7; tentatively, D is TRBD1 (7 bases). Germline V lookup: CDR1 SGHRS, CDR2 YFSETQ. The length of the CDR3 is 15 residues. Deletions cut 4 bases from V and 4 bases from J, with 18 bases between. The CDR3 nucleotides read TGCGCCAGCAGCCCCCGGGGGACAGTGGGGTACGAGCAGTACTTC. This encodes CASSPRGTVGYEQYF.